These 30 T cell receptor beta chains originate from one sample sequenced in a study of T cells in Graves' hyperthyroidism and ophthalmopathy. TCR beta CDR3 sequences were amplified from RNA transcripts. The HTBI primer set drove a first-round RT-PCR of the TCR CDR3. TCRdb re-derived calls from the multiplex PCR reads in MiXCR, one entry per CDR3 protein. The sample lists around 540,000 distinct CDR3 sequences, about 15% occurring once. The material sequenced was blood. Every receptor here comes from a woman between 25 and 40 years old with Graves' ophthalmopathy.

This clonotype was found many times. The chain employs TRBV19 and TRBJ2-1; 7 bases are shared with TRBD2. Germline V gives CDR1 LNHDA, CDR2 SQIVND (reference sequence). The CDR3 consists of 15 residues. V lost 1 base and J lost 2; bases outside the gene matches: 2. The CDR3 protein is CASSIVSGTYNEQFF. As DNA, the CDR3 is TGTGCCAGTAGTATAGTGAGCGGGACCTACAATGAGCAGTTCTTC.

This clonotype has ten or more counts. The genes are TRBV5-5 and TRBJ1-1; TRBD1 is a possible D gene (5 bases). The CDR3 is 15 residues long. Per the germline V gene, CDR1 is SGHKS and CDR2 is YYEKEE (reference sequence). V lost 0 bases and J lost 1, with 10 bases in between. CDR3 sequence (DNA): TGTGCCAGCAGCTTGGGGGGCACCCAGAACACTGAAGCTTTCTTT. Translating gives CASSLGGTQNTEAFF.

This clonotype occurred many times. This chain joins TRBV6-1 and TRBJ1-2; D unclear. This CDR3 comprises 12 residues. The V end was cut by 9 bases, the J end by 5 bases, with 13 bases between. In germline, CDR1 is MNHNS, CDR2 SASEGT. CDR3: CASSSGPYGYTF. The CDR3 nucleotides are TGTGCCAGTTCCTCGGGTCCTTATGGCTACACCTTC.

A few counts support this clonotype. The rearrangement links TRBV6-2 or TRBV6-3 to TRBJ2-2, with 8 bases identical to TRBD2. CDR1 is MNHEY and CDR2 is SVGEGT in the germline V gene. Trimming cost V 8 bases and J 6 bases; bases outside gene matches: 17. The CDR3 totals 17 residues. This CDR3 reads CASELLWSGRISGELFF. CDR3 DNA sequence: TGTGCCAGCGAACTTCTATGGAGCGGGAGAATCTCCGGGGAGCTGTTTTTT.

Many counts were recorded for this clonotype. The J gene is TRBJ2-3, the V gene TRBV30, with 11 bases fitting TRBD2. After removal of 4 bases from V and 3 bases from J, the junction contained 6 bases not matched to a gene. Germline-derived CDR1 and CDR2 are GTSNPN and SVGIG (reference sequence). CDR3 length: 15 amino acids. CDR3 in DNA: TGTGCCTGGACCTTCTGGACTAGCGGGACAGATACGCAGTATTTT. It yields the protein CAWTFWTSGTDTQYF.

This clonotype occurred many times. The J gene is TRBJ2-3, the V gene TRBV7-2, with 7 positions matching TRBD2. CDR1 is SGHTA and CDR2 is FQGNSA in the germline V gene. V was pared by 5 bases and J by 1 base, with 9 bases of the junction left unmatched. This CDR3 comprises 16 residues. This chain's CDR3 is CASSPVAGAGTDTQYF. CDR3 nucleotide sequence: TGTGCCAGCAGCCCCGTGGCGGGAGCCGGCACAGATACGCAGTATTTT. The whole variable domain, filled in from reference TRBV7-2 and TRBJ2-3, reads GAGVSQSPSNKVTEKGKDVELRCDPISGHTALYWYRQSLGQGLEFLIYFQGNSAPDKSGLPSDRFSAERTGGSVSTLTIQRTQQEDSAVYLCASSPVAGAGTDTQYFGPGTRLTVL.

The V gene is TRBV7-2, the J gene TRBJ2-5; D call uncertain. The germline gives CDR1 SGHTA, CDR2 FQGNSA. V shed 5 bases and J shed 6 bases, with 19 bases lying between them. This CDR3 region has 15 residues. The CDR3 sequence: CASSAVHHQIQTQYF. The CDR3 nucleotides are TGTGCCAGCAGCGCCGTTCACCATCAGATACAGACCCAGTACTTC.

This clonotype appeared a single time. A much larger clone differs by one base, so this may be a read error. V usage is TRBV6-5 and J usage is TRBJ2-7; 7 nucleotides agree with TRBD2. The CDR3 is 15 amino acids. V gave up 4 bases and J gave up 6 bases; unmatched junction bases: 12. Germline V gene sequence: CDR1 MNHEY, CDR2 SVGAGI. Written as DNA, the CDR3 is TGTGCCAGCAGTTCCTTAACTAGCGAGAGTCCCGAGCAGTACTTC. Protein sequence: CASSSLTSESPEQYF.

This clonotype showed up many times. The V call is TRBV7-2, the J call TRBJ2-7, with 9 bases fitting TRBD2. This CDR3 region has 16 residues. Germline V gives CDR1 SGHTA, CDR2 FQGNSA. V gave up 0 bases and J gave up 6 bases; unmatched junction bases: 9. CDR3 coding DNA: TGTGCCAGCAGCTTAGCGCCTGCGGGAGGGGGGCGCGAGCAGTACTTC. This gives the protein CASSLAPAGGGREQYF.

This clonotype was seen a handful of times. V usage is TRBV28 and J usage is TRBJ1-4; unclear D gene. Per germline, CDR1 MDHEN and CDR2 SYDVKM. With 5 bases removed from V and 10 bases from J, the gap between germline ends came to 8 bases. The CDR3 totals 11 residues. DNA of the CDR3: TGTGCCAGCAGTCGCCCAGGAAAACTGTTTTTT. This translates into CASSRPGKLFF.

Many counts were recorded for this clonotype. V is TRBV2 and J is TRBJ1-1; D is perhaps TRBD1 (6 bases). Germline loops: CDR1 SNHLY, CDR2 FYNNEI. The CDR3 is 13 amino acids. The V and J ends lost 9 bases and 0 bases respectively, with 11 bases between them. The chain's CDR3 is CASRTAMNTEAFF. Written as DNA, the CDR3 is TGTGCCAGTCGGACAGCTATGAACACTGAAGCTTTCTTT.

To note about this clonotype: This may come from a read error, since a much larger clone is one base off. The V call is TRBV30, the J call TRBJ2-7, with D unclear. Germline V gene data show CDR1 as GTSNPN and CDR2 as SVGIG (reference sequence). The CDR3 totals 15 residues. The V end was cut by 3 bases, the J end by 6 bases, with 21 bases between. DNA of the CDR3: TGTGCCTGGAGGCTAAAGTTTGGCCCCGCAGTCGAGCAGTACTTC. It is translated as CAWRLKFGPAVEQYF. Full variable domain (outside the CDR3, taken from reference TRBV30 and TRBJ2-7): SQTIHQWPATLVQPVGSPLSLECTVEGTSNPNLYWYRQAAGRGLQLLFYSVGIGQISSEVPQNLSASRPQDRQFILSSKKLLLSDSGFYLCAWRLKFGPAVEQYFGPGTRLTVT.

This clonotype has at least ten counts. The genes are TRBV7-9 and TRBJ2-7; D is undetermined. Germline-derived CDR1 and CDR2 are SEHNR and FQNEAQ (reference sequence). The CDR3 spans 12 residues. Trimming left V 6 bases short and J 2 bases short, with 8 bases between. Here the CDR3 DNA reads TGTGCCAGCAGTCACCCGGCCTACGAGCAGTACTTC. Protein sequence: CASSHPAYEQYF.

This clonotype appeared a few times. V usage is TRBV4-2 and J usage is TRBJ2-1; 8 nucleotides align to TRBD1. Trimming at V came to 8 bases and at J to 5 bases, leaving 5 bases not matched to a gene. CDR3 length equals 13 residues. CDR1 is LGHNA and CDR2 is YNFKEQ in the germline V gene. CDR3 protein: CASQPDRDNEQFF. The CDR3 DNA is TGTGCCAGCCAACCGGACAGGGACAATGAGCAGTTCTTC.

The rearrangement links TRBV9 to TRBJ2-1; D remains unclear. Germline CDR1 SGDLS, CDR2 YYNGEE. The CDR3 is made up of 15 amino acids. Trimming pared 4 bases from V and 5 bases from J, leaving 16 bases between. CDR3 nucleotide sequence: TGTGCCAGCAGCCCCCACTCCACTGGGAACAATGAGCAGTTCTTC. Its protein product is CASSPHSTGNNEQFF.

The chain couples TRBV27 to TRBJ2-7, with D perhaps being TRBD1 or TRBD2 (5 bases each). Per germline, CDR1 MNHEY and CDR2 SMNVEV (reference sequence). CDR3 length: 15 residues. Trimming stripped 6 bases from V and 1 base from J, with 16 bases between. DNA of the CDR3: TGTGCCAGCAGCCCGAGGGGCGCGGGTTCCTACGAGCAGTACTTC. Translation: CASSPRGAGSYEQYF.

This clonotype was recorded at least ten times. The J gene is TRBJ2-6, the V gene TRBV2; D tentatively fits TRBD1 or TRBD2 (6 bases each). Germline lookup yields CDR1 SNHLY and CDR2 FYNNEI. V was pared by 8 bases and J by 4 bases, with 12 bases between. The CDR3 contains 14 residues. For the CDR3, the DNA is TGTGCCAGCCGAACAGGGAGGGGGGCCAACGTCCTGACTTTC. Its protein product is CASRTGRGANVLTF.

CDR3 in DNA: TGCAGTGCTAGTGACAGGACTAGCGGATACTCCTACGAGCAGTACTTC. Translating gives CSASDRTSGYSYEQYF. V is TRBV20-1 and J is TRBJ2-7; 10 bases are a match to TRBD2. The germline gives CDR1 DFQATT, CDR2 SNEGSKA (reference sequence). Unmatched junction bases numbered 8, after V lost 3 bases and J lost 0 bases. The CDR3 is made up of 16 amino acids.

This rearrangement joins TRBV30 to TRBJ1-4, with unresolved D. Per the germline V gene, CDR1 is GTSNPN and CDR2 is SVGIG (reference sequence). Trimming left V 2 bases short and J 6 bases short, with 10 bases between. The CDR3 runs to 13 residues. The CDR3 bases are TGTGCCTGGAGTCTGGGCACTGATGAAAAACTGTTTTTT. It is translated as CAWSLGTDEKLFF.

The V call is TRBV29-1, the J call TRBJ2-3; TRBD2 might be the D (6 bases). This CDR3 has 13 amino acids. The V and J ends lost 2 bases and 4 bases respectively, with 10 bases between them. Germline values: CDR1 SQVTM, CDR2 ANQGSEA. CDR3 DNA: TGCAGCGTTGAACGACTAGGCCCAGATACGCAGTATTTT. It translates to CSVERLGPDTQYF.

The J gene is TRBJ2-1, the V gene TRBV9; 11 bases are a match to TRBD2. The V segment lost 4 bases and the J segment 4 bases; nucleotides outside the gene matches: 10. Germline V lookup: CDR1 SGDLS, CDR2 YYNGEE. The CDR3 is made up of 17 amino acids. The CDR3 DNA follows: TGTGCCAGCAGCTCGGGACTAGCGGACTTAACGTACAATGAGCAGTTCTTC. Encoded protein: CASSSGLADLTYNEQFF.

This clonotype has a handful of counts. V is TRBV6-1 and J is TRBJ1-6; TRBD1 agrees at 7 bases. V gave up 2 bases and J gave up 10 bases; unmatched junction bases: 8. The germline V gene encodes CDR1 MNHNS and CDR2 SASEGT. The CDR3 loop spans 15 amino acids. The CDR3 spells CASSELTGQGSPLHF. The CDR3 DNA is TGTGCCAGCAGTGAACTGACAGGGCAGGGATCACCCCTCCACTTT.

This clonotype has a handful of counts. The V call is TRBV7-2, the J call TRBJ2-2, with 9 bases identical to TRBD1. CDR1 and CDR2 from the germline V gene are SGHTA and FQGNSA. This CDR3 is built from 16 residues. The ends lost 7 bases at V and 0 bases at J; junction bases unmatched: 6. The chain's CDR3 is CASTKGTGSNTGELFF. The CDR3 DNA is TGTGCCAGCACCAAGGGGACAGGGTCGAACACCGGGGAGCTGTTTTTT.

This clonotype was seen ten or more times. J is TRBJ2-1 and V is TRBV20-1; TRBD1 or TRBD2 may be the D gene (5 bases each). The V end was cut by 6 bases, the J end by 3 bases, with 15 bases between. CDR1 is DFQATT and CDR2 is SNEGSKA in the germline V gene (reference sequence). CDR3 length: 14 residues. The DNA of the CDR3 is TGCAGTGCCAATCCCGGGACCGACTACAATGAGCAGTTCTTC. It yields the protein CSANPGTDYNEQFF.

This clonotype has a count of ten or more. The chain combines TRBV5-1 with TRBJ2-7; 10 bases are shared with TRBD1. Germline assignment: CDR1 SGHRS and CDR2 YFSETQ. The CDR3 extends over 15 amino acids. V lost 1 base and J lost 7; bases outside the gene matches: 8. CDR3 nucleotide sequence: TGCGCCAGCAGCTTGTCCGGGACAGGGGCTATGGAGCAGTACTTC. Amino acid sequence: CASSLSGTGAMEQYF.

On this clonotype itself: This CDR3 fails to terminate in the conserved phenylalanine or tryptophan, so it likely reflects a read error. The J gene is TRBJ2-5, the V gene TRBV20-1; 7 nucleotides line up with TRBD1. The V and J ends lost 1 base and 4 bases, in that order; junction bases with no gene match: 6. CDR1 is DFQATT, CDR2 SNEGSKA, per germline (reference sequence). This CDR3 spans 14 amino acids. CDR3 protein: CSARALWTGETQYL. In DNA form, the CDR3 reads TGCAGTGCTAGAGCCCTTTGGACAGGAGAGACCCAGTACCTC.

This clonotype has at least ten counts. J is TRBJ2-1 and V is TRBV27, with D perhaps TRBD1 (6 bases). Looked up from germline, CDR1 is MNHEY and CDR2 is SMNVEV (reference sequence). Trimming cost V 3 bases and J 5 bases, with 32 bases left between them. The length of the CDR3 is 21 residues. DNA for the CDR3: TGTGCCAGCAGTTTCTCCCACAGGGTTGATCCCCCCCTGGGTGCCGACAATGAGCAGTTCTTC. Its translation: CASSFSHRVDPPLGADNEQFF.

This clonotype was recorded a few times. V gene TRBV7-3 combines with J gene TRBJ2-5; TRBD2 is a possible D gene (6 bases). This CDR3 is built from 13 residues. CDR1 and CDR2 from the germline V gene are SGHTA and FQGTGA. V shed 4 bases and J shed 5 bases, with 11 bases lying between them. CDR3 bases: TGTGCCAGCAGCTCGGACTACGTTGAGACCCAGTACTTC. Amino acids: CASSSDYVETQYF.

The chain couples TRBV5-4 to TRBJ2-7; D perhaps matches TRBD2 (6 bases). CDR3 size: 15 residues. Germline values: CDR1 SGHNT, CDR2 YYREEE (reference sequence). Trimming shortened V by 4 bases and J by 2 bases, and 16 bases separated the two germline ends. Here the CDR3 reads CASSKAGRTTYEQYF. Here the CDR3 DNA reads TGTGCCAGCAGCAAGGCGGGACGGACAACCTACGAGCAGTACTTC.

The V call is TRBV7-9, the J call TRBJ2-2, with TRBD1 matching 9 bases. The CDR3 consists of 15 residues. Germline V gene sequence: CDR1 SEHNR, CDR2 FQNEAQ (reference sequence). V dropped 7 bases and J dropped 6; count of bases not matched to a gene: 9. The CDR3: CASTTDRGNAGELFF. The CDR3 DNA reads TGTGCCAGCACCACGGACAGGGGAAACGCCGGGGAGCTGTTTTTT. The entire variable domain, with the rest obtained from reference TRBV7-9 and TRBJ2-2, is as follows: DTGVSQNPRHKITKRGQNVTFRCDPISEHNRLYWYRQTLGQGPEFLTYFQNEAQLEKSRLLSDRFSAERPKGSFSTLEIQRTEQGDSAMYLCASTTDRGNAGELFFGEGSRLTVL.